These 25 T cell receptor beta chains were all obtained from the same sample, sequenced in a study of shared clonotypes between healthy human individuals. Generated by immunoSEQ multiplex PCR, the TCRdb table keeps only in-frame clones and is missing some. Of fewer than 1.6 million clones listed, approximately 98.5% are singletons. The specimen sequenced was naive CD4+ T cells sorted from blood. The subset denotes: CD45RA+ positively selected. Receptors were obtained from a man in his thirties or forties in good health.

The V and J genes are TRBV11-2 and TRBJ2-3; D is possibly TRBD2 (6 bases). Trimming cost V 1 base and J 8 bases, with 13 bases left between them. The CDR3 has 14 residues. Germline CDR1 SGHAT, CDR2 FQNNGV. CDR3 amino acids: CASSLVPGVGTQYF. CDR3 in DNA: TGTGCCAGCAGCTTAGTTCCGGGAGTGGGTACGCAGTATTTT.

This chain joins TRBV27 and TRBJ2-5, with D unresolved. The germline V gene encodes CDR1 MNHEY and CDR2 SMNVEV (reference sequence). This CDR3 region has 13 residues. The V end was cut by 4 bases, the J end by 2 bases, with 8 bases between. The CDR3 is CASSWLGQETQYF. The DNA of the CDR3 is TGTGCCAGCAGTTGGCTGGGACAAGAGACCCAGTACTTC.

The chain uses TRBV29-1 and TRBJ1-1, with a possible D match to TRBD1 (6 bases). CDR1 SQVTM and CDR2 ANQGSEA come from the germline V gene. Between the trimmed V and J ends, which lost 6 bases and 11 bases, there was a span of 19 bases. The CDR3 runs to 12 residues. Here the CDR3 reads CSVVKEGVDAFF. The CDR3 DNA reads TGCAGCGTCGTCAAGGAGGGGGTTGACGCTTTCTTT.

V and J are TRBV5-1 and TRBJ2-1, with 10 positions matching TRBD2. Per germline, CDR1 SGHRS and CDR2 YFSETQ. Trimming took 4 bases from V and 4 from J; bases not matched to a gene: 8. The CDR3 contains 16 residues. The CDR3 is CASSQLAGTGYNEQFF. The DNA of the CDR3 is TGCGCCAGCAGCCAACTAGCGGGAACGGGGTACAATGAGCAGTTCTTC.

The V and J genes are TRBV15 and TRBJ2-6, with unresolved D. Germline-derived CDR1 and CDR2 are LNHNV and YYDKDF (reference sequence). Trimming removed 5 bases at V and 0 bases at J, with 14 bases between. CDR3 length: 17 residues. The DNA of the CDR3 is TGTGCCACCAGCCCGGACGCGACGAGCTCTGGGGCCAACGTCCTGACTTTC. Protein product: CATSPDATSSGANVLTF.

This chain connects TRBV5-4 to TRBJ1-5; D remains ambiguous. CDR1 and CDR2 from the germline V gene are SGHNT and YYREEE (reference sequence). V was cut by 0 bases and J by 2 bases, with 9 bases left in between. The CDR3 totals 15 residues. The CDR3 DNA reads TGTGCCAGCAGCTTGGGGGCGGGTGGCAATCAGCCCCAGCATTTT. It encodes CASSLGAGGNQPQHF.

This chain joins TRBV5-1 and TRBJ2-2; D is unresolved. V lost 2 bases to trimming and J lost 6 bases, with 11 bases between them. The length of the CDR3 is 14 residues. Germline assignment: CDR1 SGHRS and CDR2 YFSETQ. CDR3 in amino acids: CASSLGPDPGELFF. In nucleotides, the CDR3 is TGCGCCAGCAGCTTAGGTCCGGATCCCGGGGAGCTGTTTTTT.

The chain uses TRBV5-1 and TRBJ2-7, with D possibly TRBD2 on 6 matching bases. V dropped 6 bases and J dropped 1 base, with 14 bases sitting between them. CDR1 is SGHRS, CDR2 YFSETQ, per germline. The CDR3 is 14 amino acids. CDR3 amino acids: CASTSLGGSYEQYF. CDR3 bases: TGCGCCAGCACTAGTTTGGGGGGTTCCTACGAGCAGTACTTC.

Points on this clone: Other nucleotide sequences from this sample produce the same CDR3. This chain uses TRBV6-5 with TRBJ1-1; TRBD1 is a possible D gene (5 bases). The CDR3 extends over 11 amino acids. Germline V gene data show CDR1 as MNHEY and CDR2 as SVGAGI. The V end lost 5 bases, the J end lost 7 bases, and 8 bases lay between the germline ends. This chain's CDR3 is CASSQGIEAFF. As DNA, the CDR3 is TGTGCCAGCAGTCAGGGTATTGAAGCTTTCTTT.

Remarks on this clone: The identical CDR3 is also encoded by other nucleotide sequences in the sample. This chain links TRBV5-4 with TRBJ1-2; D possibly corresponds to TRBD1 (5 bases). The germline V gene encodes CDR1 SGHNT and CDR2 YYREEE (reference sequence). V was clipped by 0 bases and J by 8 bases, with 8 bases between them. The CDR3 sequence is 12 residues long. The CDR3 sequence is CASSLVGAGYTF. DNA for the CDR3: TGTGCCAGCAGCTTGGTAGGGGCAGGCTACACCTTC. Looking up the rest from reference TRBV5-4 and TRBJ1-2 gives the full variable domain: ETGVTQSPTHLIKTRGQQVTLRCSSQSGHNTVSWYQQALGQGPQFIFQYYREEENGRGNFPPRFSGLQFPNYSSELNVNALELDDSALYLCASSLVGAGYTFGSGTRLTVV.

This clone was picked up one time. The chain joins TRBV7-6 to TRBJ1-4, with a tentative D call TRBD1 (5 bases). The CDR3 spans 17 residues. V lost 5 bases to trimming and J lost 4 bases, with 20 bases between them. CDR1 is SGHVS and CDR2 is FNYEAQ in the germline V gene. Here the CDR3 DNA reads TGTGCCAGCAGCACAGGAGGTTGGGGTAGGGGTAATGAAAAACTGTTTTTT. Its translation: CASSTGGWGRGNEKLFF.

This chain joins TRBV10-3 and TRBJ1-4, with 8 nucleotides matching TRBD1. J gave up 3 bases and V 3 bases, and 6 bases lay outside the gene matches. The CDR3 totals 16 residues. From germline, CDR1 is ENHRY and CDR2 SYGVKD. The CDR3 is CAISDNRQGSNEKLFF. DNA of the CDR3: TGTGCCATCAGTGATAATCGACAGGGGTCTAATGAAAAACTGTTTTTT.

The CDR3 nucleotides read TGCGCCAGCAGCCAAGCGGAGTGGCATGGGCCTTCCTACAATGAGCAGTTCTTC. Its translation is CASSQAEWHGPSYNEQFF. The chain carries TRBV4-1 and TRBJ2-1; unclear D gene. V lost 1 base and J lost 1, with 17 bases in between. The CDR3 has 18 amino acids. Germline V gene sequence: CDR1 MGHRA, CDR2 YSYEKL.

As to this clone: In the same sample, other DNA sequences code for this CDR3. The chain carries TRBV6-6 and TRBJ1-5, with 9 bases lining up with TRBD1. The length of the CDR3 is 16 residues. V shed 2 bases, J shed 2 bases, and the junction held 4 bases outside the gene matches. Germline V gene data show CDR1 as MNHNY and CDR2 as SVGAGI (reference sequence). The CDR3 DNA is TGTGCCAGCAGTTACCCACAGGGGGCCGGCAATCAGCCCCAGCATTTT. Translated: CASSYPQGAGNQPQHF.

The chain uses TRBV19 and TRBJ2-7, with 13 bases lining up with TRBD2. CDR3 length equals 16 residues. Germline V gene data show CDR1 as LNHDA and CDR2 as SQIVND (reference sequence). The junction had 15 bases not matched to a gene; V was cut back by 10 bases and J by 6 bases. The CDR3, as DNA: TGTGCCACCACGACTAGCGGGAGGAGTCTATCCGTCGAGCAGTACTTC. Protein product: CATTTSGRSLSVEQYF.

J is TRBJ1-4 and V is TRBV28; no clear D gene. The germline V gene has CDR1 MDHEN and CDR2 SYDVKM. V lost 6 bases to trimming and J lost 3 bases, with 8 bases between them. The CDR3 is made up of 13 amino acids. CDR3 nucleotide sequence: TGTGCCAGCAGAGGGTGGCCTAATGAAAAACTGTTTTTT. Translation: CASRGWPNEKLFF.

This chain links TRBV20-1 with TRBJ1-4, with D hard to call. The CDR3 runs to 11 residues. V lost 3 bases and J lost 8, with 7 bases in between. The germline CDR1 and CDR2 sequences are DFQATT and SNEGSKA (reference sequence). The CDR3 nucleotides read TGCAGTGCTAGTGGCGTCGAAAAACTGTTTTTT. This sequence encodes CSASGVEKLFF.

The chain employs TRBV5-5 and TRBJ1-3, with unresolved D. V was shortened by 1 base and J by 0 bases, with 8 bases between the two germline ends. This CDR3 region has 15 residues. CDR1 and CDR2 from the germline V gene are SGHKS and YYEKEE (reference sequence). The CDR3 DNA sequence: TGTGCCAGCAGCTTGATACTTTTCTCTGGAAACACCATATATTTT. Amino acids: CASSLILFSGNTIYF.

This chain joins TRBV4-3 and TRBJ1-1; D not resolved. The V gene lost 1 base and the J gene lost 6 bases, with 12 bases spanning the gap. The CDR3 runs to 14 residues. CDR1 is LGHNA and CDR2 is YSLEER in the germline V gene. The CDR3 region is CASSQVVELAEAFF. CDR3 coding DNA: TGCGCCAGCAGCCAAGTAGTGGAGTTGGCTGAAGCTTTCTTT.

V usage is TRBV19 and J usage is TRBJ1-5, with 9 positions matching TRBD1. The CDR3 runs to 16 residues. The germline V gene encodes CDR1 LNHDA and CDR2 SQIVND (reference sequence). Germline trimming cut 2 bases from V and 3 bases from J; bases unmatched to any gene: 5. Written as DNA, the CDR3 is TGTGCCAGTAGTATACTCGGGACAGGGAACAATCAGCCCCAGCATTTT. As protein: CASSILGTGNNQPQHF.

The chain joins TRBV5-1 to TRBJ1-4; TRBD1 might be the D (5 bases). The germline CDR1 and CDR2 sequences are SGHRS and YFSETQ. V lost 0 bases to trimming and J lost 0 bases, with 6 bases between them. CDR3 size: 15 residues. Here the CDR3 reads CASSLDRTTNEKLFF. The DNA of the CDR3 is TGCGCCAGCAGCTTGGACAGGACAACTAATGAAAAACTGTTTTTT.

The CDR3 spells CSVVGSGSRYEQFF. In DNA form, the CDR3 reads TGCAGCGTTGTAGGTAGCGGGAGTAGGTATGAGCAGTTCTTC. The chain links TRBV29-1 to TRBJ2-1, with 9 bases aligning to TRBD2. V trimming: 4 bases; J trimming: 8 bases; junction bases outside the gene matches: 9. The CDR3 totals 14 residues. In germline, CDR1 is SQVTM, CDR2 ANQGSEA.

The genes are TRBV29-1 and TRBJ2-3, with 9 bases identical to TRBD1. Germline V gene data show CDR1 as SQVTM and CDR2 as ANQGSEA. The CDR3 extends over 12 amino acids. The ends lost 4 bases at V and 8 bases at J; junction bases unmatched: 4. CDR3 coding DNA: TGCAGCGTTGGTTCGGGACAGGGTACGCAGTATTTT. Its protein product is CSVGSGQGTQYF.

The CDR3 DNA sequence: TGTGCCAGCAGTGACCTCCGGGCGGGGGGACAAGGAAACACCATATATTTT. Translated: CASSDLRAGGQGNTIYF. V usage is TRBV25-1 and J usage is TRBJ1-3, with D possibly TRBD1 on 6 matching bases. The CDR3 contains 17 residues. The V end lost 3 bases, the J end lost 4 bases, and 19 bases lay between the germline ends. Germline CDR1 reads MGHDK; CDR2 reads SYGVNS.

V and J are TRBV7-2 and TRBJ2-1; tentatively, D is TRBD1 or TRBD2 (5 bases each). V was pared by 5 bases and J by 7 bases, with 15 bases between. CDR1 and CDR2 (germline): SGHTA, FQGNSA. The CDR3 has 14 residues. The CDR3 DNA sequence: TGTGCCAGCAGCCCCTCGGGACGCCAAAATGAGCAGTTCTTC. Translated: CASSPSGRQNEQFF.